This TCR beta chain is from a study of vaccination and CD4 T cells after COVID-19. This clonotype appeared a few times. The antigen is not known. The CDR3 has 15 residues. The germline CDR1 and CDR2 sequences are MNHNS and SASEGT. J was trimmed by 2 bases and V by 2 bases; bases with no gene match: 5. Treatment of the sample: roughly 10-day PBMC culture with coronavirus spike peptide pools or control peptides (ViraFEST assay). Days 3 and 7 saw half the medium replaced with fresh IL-2 medium. Cultured CD4+ T-cell DNA underwent Oncomine TCR Beta short-read sequencing. TCRdb independently ran MiXCR on the PCR reads; one entry per CDR3 protein. The data show about 14,000 distinct CDR3 sequences, about 26% seen once.

Sequencing used cultured CD4+ T cells from blood. The rearrangement links TRBV6-1 to TRBJ1-2, with 7 positions matching TRBD1. This TCR was sampled from a human donor with COVID-19. The CDR3 loop is CASSERGGVNYGYTF. The CDR3 DNA is TGTGCCAGCAGTGAAAGAGGGGGCGTCAACTATGGCTACACCTTC.